This T cell receptor beta chain is from a study of blood T cells in healthy people across ages. The donors, healthy Caucasians from Russia, were aged 6 to 90. The use of a sample-barcoded 5' primer and a J-beta primer mix characterized a second PCR of 7 to 11 cycles. Each CDR3 protein is one row after TCRdb ran MiXCR on the 5' RACE reads. The sample yields approximately 2,000,000 distinct CDR3 sequences, approximately 39% seen once. The germline gives CDR1 LGHDT, CDR2 YNNKEL (reference sequence). The CDR3 length is 13 residues. The J gene is TRBJ2-5, the V gene TRBV3-1, with 8 bases that match TRBD1. The last part of the DNA fits TRBJ2-7 better; the J call may be wrong. Specimen: blood. The TCR sequence derives from a human donor in good health. The CDR3 DNA is TGTGCCAGCTGGACAGGGTTTCGCCACGAGCAGTACTTC. Amino acid sequence: CASWTGFRHEQYF.